This T cell receptor beta chain was profiled in a study of post-analysis software for immune sequencing data. General study points: Four or five TRBV segments, TRBV5-6, TRBV5-1 and TRBV20-1 among them, were found more frequent in patients than controls.

This CDR3 comprises 14 residues. Germline V gives CDR1 SGHRS, CDR2 YFSETQ. Trimming took 1 base from V and 7 from J, leaving 15 bases between them. Unique molecular identifiers were carried by the TCR beta cDNA libraries. MiXCR, run by TCRdb on the PCR reads, gives a single entry per CDR3 protein. The sample records a few hundred thousand distinct CDR3 sequences, under 40% being singletons. Points on this clonotype: The antigen is undetermined.

The chain is built from TRBV5-1 and TRBJ2-7; a weak D match, TRBD1 (5 bases). This TCR was sampled from a girl younger than 18 with multiple sclerosis. Input material: blood. The chain's CDR3 is CASSLSQGYWEQYF. In DNA form, the CDR3 reads TGCGCCAGCAGCTTGTCCCAGGGTTATTGGGAGCAGTACTTC.